This T cell receptor beta chain was captured by sequencing in a study of breast tumors, draining lymph nodes, adjacent tissues. V lost 1 base and J lost 8, with 8 bases in between. CDR3 length equals 12 residues. CDR1 MGHDK and CDR2 SYGVNS come from the germline V gene. TCRdb re-analysed the multiplex PCR reads in MiXCR, keeping a single row per CDR3 protein. This sample has about 66,000 distinct CDR3 sequences; less than 45% occur once, and the top ten carry about 8.4%. In this sample, this clonotype turned up many times. The antigen remains unidentified. Notes on the study in general: Luminal-like breast cancer showed significantly higher tumor–nontumor repertoire similarity than basal-like. Findings are consistent with lymph node origin and intratumoral expansion of most tumor T cells. Tumor repertoires ranked between lymph nodes and nontumor tissue in diversity, with V and J gene preferences. Tumor T cell lymph node origin was a supported hypothesis, not proven.

The receptor comes from a female donor with breast cancer. Some clones in this sample may be carry-over from other donors' samples. Sequenced input: breast tumor tissue. J is TRBJ1-2 and V is TRBV25-1, with unresolved D. DNA for the CDR3: TGTGCCAGCAGTGAATTCCCCTTAGGCTACACCTTC. It translates to CASSEFPLGYTF.